What follows are 17 T cell receptor beta chains derived from one specimen sequenced in a study of blood T cell repertoires in COVID-19. The assay was immunoSEQ multiplex PCR, and TCRdb's table has in-frame clones only and misses some. Here the sample spans around 190,000 clones, roughly 80% being singletons. Sequenced material: peripheral blood. The receptors were sampled from a man aged 55 to 70 with acute or convalescent COVID-19.

The gene calls are TRBV7-2 and TRBJ1-5; a possible D gene is TRBD1 (6 bases). CDR3 length equals 15 residues. CDR1 is SGHTA, CDR2 FQGNSA, per germline. The germline V and J ends were trimmed by 1 base and 5 bases, with 12 bases remaining between them. This chain's CDR3 is CASSLVGRGDQPQHF. Written as DNA, the CDR3 is TGTGCCAGCAGCTTAGTTGGCAGGGGAGATCAGCCCCAGCATTTT.

The chain couples TRBV11-2 to TRBJ2-2; TRBD1 is a possible D gene (5 bases). The V end lost 6 bases, the J end lost 1 base, and 12 bases lay between the germline ends. The CDR3 loop spans 15 amino acids. Germline values: CDR1 SGHAT, CDR2 FQNNGV. CDR3 sequence (DNA): TGTGCCAGCAGTAGGTCCACAGGGAACACCGGGGAGCTGTTTTTT. It specifies CASSRSTGNTGELFF.

The V and J genes are TRBV27 and TRBJ1-1; the D gene is possibly TRBD1 (6 bases). Germline V CDR1 and CDR2: MNHEY, SMNVEV (reference sequence). Trimming removed 8 bases at V and 5 bases at J, with 24 bases between. This CDR3 region has 16 residues. The CDR3 sequence is CASGPTGSFVETEAFF. CDR3 coding DNA: TGTGCCAGCGGACCTACAGGGTCGTTCGTGGAAACTGAAGCTTTCTTT.

In its sample, this clone was seen a few times. This chain links TRBV11-2 with TRBJ1-6; D gene ambiguous. Trimming pared 2 bases from V and 7 bases from J, leaving 9 bases between. This CDR3 has 14 amino acids. The germline CDR1 and CDR2 sequences are SGHAT and FQNNGV. This CDR3 is CASSLIEGNSPLHF. CDR3 in DNA: TGTGCCAGCAGCTTAATTGAGGGCAATTCACCCCTCCACTTT.

The CDR3 region has the DNA TGTGCCAGCAGTTTAATCGGGGAGGATCAGCCCCAGCATTTT. This sequence encodes CASSLIGEDQPQHF. This chain links TRBV27 with TRBJ1-5, with unresolved D. V shed 2 bases and J shed 5 bases, with 10 bases lying between them. Germline V gene lookup returns CDR1 MNHEY and CDR2 SMNVEV (reference sequence). The CDR3 loop spans 14 amino acids.

The gene calls are TRBV3-1 (or the pseudogene TRBV3-2) and TRBJ2-1, with 8 bases lining up with TRBD1. V shed 4 bases and J 6 bases; nucleotides not matched to a gene: 8. Germline-derived CDR1 and CDR2 are LGHDT and YNNKEL (reference sequence). This CDR3 spans 15 amino acids. The chain's CDR3 is CASSPGGQGSNEQFF. For the CDR3, the DNA is TGTGCCAGCAGCCCTGGCGGACAGGGCAGCAATGAGCAGTTCTTC.

The CDR3 region is CAWSVTGGSEAFF. CDR3 DNA: TGTGCCTGGAGTGTAACGGGGGGTTCTGAAGCTTTCTTT. J is TRBJ1-1 and V is TRBV30; a weak D match, TRBD1 (5 bases). CDR3 length equals 13 residues. With 0 bases removed from V and 6 bases from J, the gap between germline ends came to 11 bases. Germline V gives CDR1 GTSNPN, CDR2 SVGIG (reference sequence).

The rearrangement uses TRBV19 and TRBJ1-1; D gene ambiguous. This CDR3 contains 14 residues. CDR1 and CDR2 (germline): LNHDA, SQIVND (reference sequence). V was trimmed by 8 bases and J by 3 bases, leaving 16 bases between them. The CDR3 DNA reads as TGTGCCAGTCAGTATTGGGCCGGGGACACTGAAGCTTTCTTT. Amino acid sequence: CASQYWAGDTEAFF.

The chain couples TRBV3-1 (or the pseudogene TRBV3-2) to TRBJ1-4, with 10 bases matching TRBD1. In germline, CDR1 is LGHDT, CDR2 YNNKEL (reference sequence). Losses at the gene ends were 4 bases for V and 7 bases for J; bases not matched to a gene: 9. The CDR3 sequence is 16 residues long. This CDR3 reads CASSPRDRGLGEKLFF. The CDR3 DNA follows: TGTGCCAGCAGCCCCCGGGACAGGGGCCTTGGTGAAAAACTGTTTTTT.

This chain connects TRBV4-1 to TRBJ2-6; TRBD2 aligns across 9 bases. The CDR3 extends over 18 amino acids. CDR1 and CDR2 from the germline V gene are MGHRA and YSYEKL. Unmatched junction bases numbered 5, after V lost 1 base and J lost 1 base. This chain's CDR3 is CASSQAPSGASGANVLTF. The CDR3 DNA is TGCGCCAGCAGCCAAGCCCCTAGCGGGGCTTCTGGGGCCAACGTCCTGACTTTC.

V and J are TRBV6-5 and TRBJ1-4; unclear D gene. This CDR3 is 14 amino acids long. Trimming cost V 6 bases and J 8 bases, with 16 bases left between them. Germline values: CDR1 MNHEY, CDR2 SVGAGI. CDR3 DNA: TGTGCCAGCAGGATCAGTGCCGCAAAAGAAAAACTGTTTTTT. Translation gives CASRISAAKEKLFF.

This rearrangement joins TRBV19 to TRBJ1-4, with 8 bases identical to TRBD1. With V trimmed by 5 bases and J by 8 bases, 19 bases remained unmatched. The germline V gene encodes CDR1 LNHDA and CDR2 SQIVND (reference sequence). The CDR3 sequence is 18 residues long. The DNA for the CDR3 is TGTGCCAGTAGTCCCCTCTCCGGGACAGGAAAAGTGCGCGAAAAACTGTTTTTT. Translated: CASSPLSGTGKVREKLFF. Supplemented by reference TRBV19 and TRBJ1-4, the full variable domain reads DGGITQSPKYLFRKEGQNVTLSCEQNLNHDAMYWYRQDPGQGLRLIYYSQIVNDFQKGDIAEGYSVSREKKESFPLTVTSAQKNPTAFYLCASSPLSGTGKVREKLFFGSGTQLSVL.

J is TRBJ2-7 and V is TRBV7-6; TRBD1 might be the D (5 bases). The CDR3 is made up of 14 amino acids. Germline CDR1 reads SGHVS; CDR2 reads FNYEAQ. V was pared by 0 bases and J by 5 bases, with 11 bases between. The CDR3 region has the DNA TGTGCCAGCAGCTTAGCGAGCAGGGTCCACGAGCAGTACTTC. Its protein product is CASSLASRVHEQYF.

The rearrangement joins TRBV3-1 (or the pseudogene TRBV3-2) to TRBJ1-4; D possibly corresponds to TRBD1 (6 bases). Trimming removed 1 base from V and 8 bases from J, with 11 bases in between. Germline lookup yields CDR1 LGHDT and CDR2 YNNKEL (reference sequence). The CDR3 extends over 14 amino acids. CDR3 in DNA: TGTGCCAGCAGCCAAGCAGGGGTTAGGGAAAAACTGTTTTTT. This translates into CASSQAGVREKLFF.

The table lists this clone with a few counts. The chain joins TRBV1 to TRBJ1-6; the table's D call of TRBD1 was not tested on the DNA. TRBV1 is a known pseudogene. The CDR3 is made up of 17 amino acids. The CDR3 bases are TGCACCAGCAGCCACTTCCAGCTGGGGGCCCCGGAATCACCCCTCCACTTT. The encoded protein is CTSSHFQLGAPESPLHF.

The CDR3 DNA reads as TGTGCCACCGACGACAGGGGGCGGAATTCACCCCTCCACTTT. Amino acid sequence: CATDDRGRNSPLHF. This chain uses TRBV6-5 with TRBJ1-6; the match to TRBD1 covers 10 bases. CDR1 MNHEY and CDR2 SVGAGI come from the germline V gene. V was pared by 10 bases and J by 7 bases, with 7 bases of the junction left unmatched. CDR3 length: 14 residues.

This chain links TRBV30 with TRBJ2-7; TRBD1 might be the D (6 bases). Looked up from germline, CDR1 is GTSNPN and CDR2 is SVGIG (reference sequence). With 1 base removed from V and 4 bases from J, the gap between germline ends came to 11 bases. The CDR3 extends over 13 amino acids. The CDR3 loop reads CAWSGQVQYEQYF. The DNA of the CDR3 is TGTGCCTGGAGTGGACAGGTTCAATACGAGCAGTACTTC.